This T cell receptor beta chain was observed in a study of cytomegalovirus exposure and HLA in healthy donors. Findings of the study overall: Indistinguishability led to the exclusion of some V segments, TRBV6-2 and TRBV6-3 included.

The study ran its PCR with 60 Vbeta and 13 Jbeta primers. In the authors' methods: A later analysis counted tens of millions of unique TCR beta chains, around 12 million shared. TCRdb's table, derived via immunoSEQ multiplex PCR, lists solely in-frame clones and lacks some. V, J and clone size are taken as reported in that table, and D and trimming were inferred from the DNA itself. The table includes about 220,000 clones, roughly 82% detected once. This clone was counted between two and nine times. What it binds is unknown. The germline V gene encodes CDR1 PRHDT and CDR2 FYEKMQ (reference sequence). This CDR3 is built from 13 residues. Trimming cost V 5 bases and J 9 bases; bases outside gene matches: 5.

V usage is TRBV13 and J usage is TRBJ1-5, with 9 bases identical to TRBD1. Material: PBMCs. The TCR originated in a woman aged 40 to 50 in good health and CMV-seropositive. Here the CDR3 reads CASSATGGAPQHF. CDR3 nucleotide sequence: TGTGCCAGCAGCGCGACAGGGGGGGCGCCCCAGCATTTT.